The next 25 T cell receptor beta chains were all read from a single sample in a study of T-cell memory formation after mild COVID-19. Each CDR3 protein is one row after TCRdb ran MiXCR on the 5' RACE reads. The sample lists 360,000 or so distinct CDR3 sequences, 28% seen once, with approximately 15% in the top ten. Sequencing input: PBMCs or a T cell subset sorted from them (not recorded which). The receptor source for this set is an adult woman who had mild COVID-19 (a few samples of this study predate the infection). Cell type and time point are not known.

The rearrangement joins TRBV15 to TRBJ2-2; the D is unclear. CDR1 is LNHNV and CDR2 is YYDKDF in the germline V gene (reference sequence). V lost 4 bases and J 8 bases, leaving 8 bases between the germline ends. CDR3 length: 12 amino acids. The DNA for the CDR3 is TGTGCCACCAGCAACCCTCGGGGGGAGCTGTTTTTT. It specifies CATSNPRGELFF.

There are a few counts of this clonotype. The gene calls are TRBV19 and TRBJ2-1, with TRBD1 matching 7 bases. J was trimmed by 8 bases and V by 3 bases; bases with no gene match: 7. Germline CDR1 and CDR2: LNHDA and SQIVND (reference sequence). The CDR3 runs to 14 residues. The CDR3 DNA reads TGTGCCAGTAGTATGGGGGACAGTTGGGATGAGCAGTTCTTC. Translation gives CASSMGDSWDEQFF.

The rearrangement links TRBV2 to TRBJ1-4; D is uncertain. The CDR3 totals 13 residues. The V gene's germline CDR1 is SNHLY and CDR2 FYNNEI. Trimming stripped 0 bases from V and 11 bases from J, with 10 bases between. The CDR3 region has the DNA TGTGCCAGCAGTGAAGCGCGGAGGTCTAAACTGTTTTTT. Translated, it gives CASSEARRSKLFF.

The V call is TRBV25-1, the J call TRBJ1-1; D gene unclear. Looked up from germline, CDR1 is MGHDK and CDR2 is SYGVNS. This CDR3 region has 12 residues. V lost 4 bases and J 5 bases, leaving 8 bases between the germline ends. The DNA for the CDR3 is TGTGCCAGCAGTGCAAGAAGGACTGAAGCTTTCTTT. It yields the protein CASSARRTEAFF.

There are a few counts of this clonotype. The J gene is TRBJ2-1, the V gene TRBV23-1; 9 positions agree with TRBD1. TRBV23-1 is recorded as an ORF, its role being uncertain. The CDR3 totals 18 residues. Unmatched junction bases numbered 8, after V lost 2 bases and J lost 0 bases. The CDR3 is CASSQGLGTGPSYNEQFF. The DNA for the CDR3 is TGCGCCAGCAGTCAAGGGTTGGGGACAGGGCCCTCCTACAATGAGCAGTTCTTC.

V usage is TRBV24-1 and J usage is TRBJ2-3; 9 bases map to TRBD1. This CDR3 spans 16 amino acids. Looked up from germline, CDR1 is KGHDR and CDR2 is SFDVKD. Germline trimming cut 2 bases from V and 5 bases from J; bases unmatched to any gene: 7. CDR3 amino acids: CATSDYIQGAGDTQYF. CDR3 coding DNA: TGTGCCACCAGTGATTACATACAGGGGGCAGGAGATACGCAGTATTTT.

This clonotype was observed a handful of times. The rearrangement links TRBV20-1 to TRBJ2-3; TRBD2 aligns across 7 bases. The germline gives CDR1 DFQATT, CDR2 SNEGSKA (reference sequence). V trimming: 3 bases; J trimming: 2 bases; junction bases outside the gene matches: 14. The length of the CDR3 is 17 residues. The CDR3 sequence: CSASSVSVLADTDTQYF. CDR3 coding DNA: TGCAGTGCTAGTTCAGTCTCGGTTCTAGCGGACACAGATACGCAGTATTTT.

As DNA, the CDR3 is TGTGCCAGCAGCTTTTTCATGGGGTCCGGGGAGCTGTTTTTT. Its protein product is CASSFFMGSGELFF. The gene calls are TRBV7-2 and TRBJ2-2; D uncertain. This CDR3 is 14 amino acids long. The germline V gene has CDR1 SGHTA and CDR2 FQGNSA. Trimming cost V 3 bases and J 6 bases, with 11 bases left between them.

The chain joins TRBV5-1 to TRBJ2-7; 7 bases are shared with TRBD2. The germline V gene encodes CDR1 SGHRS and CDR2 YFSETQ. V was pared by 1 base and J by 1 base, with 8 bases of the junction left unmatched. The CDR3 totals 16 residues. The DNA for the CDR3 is TGCGCCAGCAGCTTGACCCGTCTAGCGGCGTCCTACGAGCAGTACTTC. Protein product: CASSLTRLAASYEQYF.

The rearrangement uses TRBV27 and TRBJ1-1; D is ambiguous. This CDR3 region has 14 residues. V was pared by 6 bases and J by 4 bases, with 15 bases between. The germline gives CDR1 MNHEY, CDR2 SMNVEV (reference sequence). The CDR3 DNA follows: TGTGCCAGCAGAATATTAGGCGAACTCACTGAAGCTTTCTTT. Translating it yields CASRILGELTEAFF.

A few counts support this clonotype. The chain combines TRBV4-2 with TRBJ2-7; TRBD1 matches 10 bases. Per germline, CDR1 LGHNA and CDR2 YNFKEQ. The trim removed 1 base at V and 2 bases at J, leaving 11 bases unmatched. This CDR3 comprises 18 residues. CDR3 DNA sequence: TGTGCCAGCAGCCAAGTATTCTCTGGGACAGGGGTGCCCTACGAGCAGTACTTC. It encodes CASSQVFSGTGVPYEQYF.

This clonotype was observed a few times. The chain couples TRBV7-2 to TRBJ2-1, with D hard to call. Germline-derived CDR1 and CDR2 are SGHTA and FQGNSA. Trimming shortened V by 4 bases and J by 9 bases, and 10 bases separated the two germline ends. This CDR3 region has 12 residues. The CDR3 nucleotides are TGTGCCAGCAGCTCCCGCTGGGGTGAGCAGTTCTTC. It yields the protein CASSSRWGEQFF.

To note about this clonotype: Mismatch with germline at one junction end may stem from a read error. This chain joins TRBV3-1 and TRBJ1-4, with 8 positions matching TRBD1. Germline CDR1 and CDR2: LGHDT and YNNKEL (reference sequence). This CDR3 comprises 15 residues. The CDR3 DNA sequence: TGTGCCAGCAGCCCCTGGGCCGGGACAGGCTACGGGCCCGTTTTT. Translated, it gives CASSPWAGTGYGPVF.

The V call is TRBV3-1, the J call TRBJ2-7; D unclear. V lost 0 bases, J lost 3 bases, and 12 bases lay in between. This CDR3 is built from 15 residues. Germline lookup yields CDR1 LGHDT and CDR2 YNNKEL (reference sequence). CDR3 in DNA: TGTGCCAGCAGCCAAGATACCGGTTGGGGCTACGAGCAGTACTTC. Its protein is CASSQDTGWGYEQYF.

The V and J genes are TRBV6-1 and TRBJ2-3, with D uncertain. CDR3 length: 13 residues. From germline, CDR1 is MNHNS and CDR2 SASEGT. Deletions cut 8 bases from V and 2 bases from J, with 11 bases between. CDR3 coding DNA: TGTGCCAGCGTAGCAGGATTCACAGATACGCAGTATTTT. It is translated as CASVAGFTDTQYF.

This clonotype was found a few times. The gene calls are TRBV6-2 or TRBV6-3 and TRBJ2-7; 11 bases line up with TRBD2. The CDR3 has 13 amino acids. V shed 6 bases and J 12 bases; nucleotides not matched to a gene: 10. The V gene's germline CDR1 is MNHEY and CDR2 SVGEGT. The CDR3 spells CASSDGTSGSPYF. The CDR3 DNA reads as TGTGCCAGCAGCGACGGGACTAGCGGAAGTCCGTACTTC.

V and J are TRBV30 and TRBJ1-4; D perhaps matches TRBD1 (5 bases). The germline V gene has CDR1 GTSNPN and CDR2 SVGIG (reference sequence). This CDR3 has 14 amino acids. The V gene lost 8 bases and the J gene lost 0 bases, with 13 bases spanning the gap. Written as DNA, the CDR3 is TGTGCCATGAGGGGCATAGCAACTAATGAAAAACTGTTTTTT. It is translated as CAMRGIATNEKLFF.

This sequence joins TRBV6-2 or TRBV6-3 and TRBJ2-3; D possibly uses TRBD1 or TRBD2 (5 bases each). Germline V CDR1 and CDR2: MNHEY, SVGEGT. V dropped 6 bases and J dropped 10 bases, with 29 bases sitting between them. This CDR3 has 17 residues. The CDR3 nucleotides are TGTGCCAGCAGCACCCCCCGTGGGACGTCTTCTAACAGGCCGCAGTATTTT. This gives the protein CASSTPRGTSSNRPQYF.

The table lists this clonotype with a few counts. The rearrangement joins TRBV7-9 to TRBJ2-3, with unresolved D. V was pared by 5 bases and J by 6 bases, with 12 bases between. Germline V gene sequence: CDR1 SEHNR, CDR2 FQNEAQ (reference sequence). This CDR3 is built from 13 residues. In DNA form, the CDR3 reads TGTGCCAGCAGCCAAGGTACCGGGGATACGCAGTATTTT. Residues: CASSQGTGDTQYF.

The CDR3: CASSLTDSYEQYF. The CDR3 region has the DNA TGTGCCAGCAGCTTGACTGACTCCTACGAGCAGTACTTC. V and J are TRBV5-5 and TRBJ2-7; no definite D call. The CDR3 has 13 amino acids. CDR1 is SGHKS, CDR2 YYEKEE, per germline (reference sequence). Trimming removed 1 base from V and 0 bases from J, with 5 bases in between.

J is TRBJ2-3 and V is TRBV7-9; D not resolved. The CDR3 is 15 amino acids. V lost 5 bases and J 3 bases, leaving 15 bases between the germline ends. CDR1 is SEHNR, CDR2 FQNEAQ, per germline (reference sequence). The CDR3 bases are TGTGCCAGCAGCACCATACAGCTAGGAACAGATACGCAGTATTTT. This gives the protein CASSTIQLGTDTQYF.

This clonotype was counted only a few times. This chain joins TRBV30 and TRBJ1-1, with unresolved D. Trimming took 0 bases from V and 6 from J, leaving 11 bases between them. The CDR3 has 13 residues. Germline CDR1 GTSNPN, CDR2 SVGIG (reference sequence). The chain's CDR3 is CAWSVELPAEAFF. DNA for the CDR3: TGTGCCTGGAGTGTAGAACTCCCTGCTGAAGCTTTCTTT.

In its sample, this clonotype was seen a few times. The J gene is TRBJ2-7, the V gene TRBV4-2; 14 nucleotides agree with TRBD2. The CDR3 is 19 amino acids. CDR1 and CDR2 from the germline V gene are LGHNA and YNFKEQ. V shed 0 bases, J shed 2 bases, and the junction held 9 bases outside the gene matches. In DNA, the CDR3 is TGTGCCAGCAGCCAAGATGTATTGACTAGCGGGAGGGCACCCTACGAGCAGTACTTC. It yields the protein CASSQDVLTSGRAPYEQYF.

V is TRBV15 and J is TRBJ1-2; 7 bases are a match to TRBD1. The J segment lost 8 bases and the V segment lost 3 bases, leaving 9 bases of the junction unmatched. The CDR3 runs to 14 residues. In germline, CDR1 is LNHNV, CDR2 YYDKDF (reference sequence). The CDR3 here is CATSSGQATTGYTF. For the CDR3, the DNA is TGTGCCACCAGCAGTGGACAGGCGACGACCGGCTACACCTTC.

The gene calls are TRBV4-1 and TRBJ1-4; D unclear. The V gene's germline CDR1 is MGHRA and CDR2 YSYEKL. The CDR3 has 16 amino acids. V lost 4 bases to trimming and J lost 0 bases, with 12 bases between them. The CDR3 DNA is TGCGCCAGCAGCCGGATCCCTGGGGCAACTAATGAAAAACTGTTTTTT. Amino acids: CASSRIPGATNEKLFF.